The clone carrying this TCR beta chain was seen repeatedly, ten times or more. Its antigen remains unidentified. The sample belongs to a study of T-cell reconstitution after alpha-beta-depleted transplantation in children. Using unique molecular identifiers, the investigators prepared the TCRbeta library. TCRdb reanalysed the PCR reads using MiXCR and keeps one entry per CDR3 protein. The sample consists of about 200,000 distinct CDR3 sequences, around 7% of them appearing once. Study outcomes and limitations: Newly made T cells mostly supplied T-cell counts and diversity one year after transplant.

This sequence originates from a boy aged 2 to 9 with acute lymphoblastic leukemia, due to receive a stem cell transplant. The material was PBMCs, obtained before TCRalphabeta/CD19-depleted stem cell transplant.

Here the CDR3 reads CATTGGGDRDTQYF. CDR3 DNA sequence: TGTGCCACTACTGGCGGGGGAGACCGAGATACGCAGTATTTT. The rearrangement joins TRBV28 to TRBJ2-3; the match to TRBD2 covers 7 bases. The CDR3 contains 14 residues. The germline CDR1 and CDR2 sequences are MDHEN and SYDVKM. Germline trimming cut 10 bases from V and 5 bases from J; bases unmatched to any gene: 12.